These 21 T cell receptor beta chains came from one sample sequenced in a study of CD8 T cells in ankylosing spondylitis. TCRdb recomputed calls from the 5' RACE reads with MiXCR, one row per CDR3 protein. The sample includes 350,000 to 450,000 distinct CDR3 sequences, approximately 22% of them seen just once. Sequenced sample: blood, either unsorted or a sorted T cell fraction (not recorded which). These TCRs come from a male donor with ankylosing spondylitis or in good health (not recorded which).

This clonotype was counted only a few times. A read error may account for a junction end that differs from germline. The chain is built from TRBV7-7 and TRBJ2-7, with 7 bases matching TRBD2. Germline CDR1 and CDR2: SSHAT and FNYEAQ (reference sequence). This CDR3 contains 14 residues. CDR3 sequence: CASSSLTSSHEQYF. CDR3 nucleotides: TGTGCTAGCAGCTCATTGACTAGCTCACACGAGCAGTACTTC.

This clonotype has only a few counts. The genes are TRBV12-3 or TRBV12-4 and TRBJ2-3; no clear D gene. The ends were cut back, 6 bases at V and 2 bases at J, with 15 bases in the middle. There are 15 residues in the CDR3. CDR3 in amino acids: CASSPDRTYTDTQYF. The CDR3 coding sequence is TGTGCCAGCAGCCCAGACCGAACGTACACAGATACGCAGTATTTT.

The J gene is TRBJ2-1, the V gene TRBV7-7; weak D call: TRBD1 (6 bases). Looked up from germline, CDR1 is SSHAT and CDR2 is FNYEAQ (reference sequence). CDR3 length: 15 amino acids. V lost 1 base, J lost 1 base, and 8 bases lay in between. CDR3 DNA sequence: TGTGCCAGCAGCTTAGTCCAGGGGTCCTACAATGAGCAGTTCTTC. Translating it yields CASSLVQGSYNEQFF.

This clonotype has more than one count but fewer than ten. The CDR3 loop reads CASSSDRGFSGEQFF. CDR3 DNA: TGTGCCAGCAGCTCCGACAGGGGCTTTAGTGGTGAGCAGTTCTTC. V gene TRBV12-3 or TRBV12-4 combines with J gene TRBJ2-1; 8 nucleotides match TRBD1. The J segment lost 9 bases and the V segment lost 6 bases, leaving 13 bases of the junction unmatched. This CDR3 spans 15 amino acids.

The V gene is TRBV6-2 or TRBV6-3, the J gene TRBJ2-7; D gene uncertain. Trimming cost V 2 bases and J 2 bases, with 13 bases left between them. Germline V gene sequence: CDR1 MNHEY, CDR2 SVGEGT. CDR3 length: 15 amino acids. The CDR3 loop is CASSYRQALPYEQYF. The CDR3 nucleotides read TGTGCCAGCAGTTACAGGCAGGCCCTACCCTACGAGCAGTACTTC.

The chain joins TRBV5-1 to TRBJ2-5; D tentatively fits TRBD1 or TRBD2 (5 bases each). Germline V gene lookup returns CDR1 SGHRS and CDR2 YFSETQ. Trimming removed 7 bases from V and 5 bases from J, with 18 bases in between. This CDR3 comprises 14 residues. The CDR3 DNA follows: TGCGCCAGCCACCCCGGGACCGACTTTGAGACCCAGTACTTC. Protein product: CASHPGTDFETQYF. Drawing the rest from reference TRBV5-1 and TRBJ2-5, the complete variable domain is KAGVTQTPRYLIKTRGQQVTLSCSPISGHRSVSWYQQTPGQGLQFLFEYFSETQRNKGNFPGRFSGRQFSNSRSEMNVSTLELGDSALYLCASHPGTDFETQYFGPGTRLLVL.

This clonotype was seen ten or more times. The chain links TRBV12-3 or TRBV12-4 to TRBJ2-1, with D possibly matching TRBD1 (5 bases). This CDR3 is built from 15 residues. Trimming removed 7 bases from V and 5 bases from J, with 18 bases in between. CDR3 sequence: CASTPYIGRDNEQFF. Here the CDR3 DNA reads TGTGCCAGCACACCATATATCGGCAGGGACAATGAGCAGTTCTTC.

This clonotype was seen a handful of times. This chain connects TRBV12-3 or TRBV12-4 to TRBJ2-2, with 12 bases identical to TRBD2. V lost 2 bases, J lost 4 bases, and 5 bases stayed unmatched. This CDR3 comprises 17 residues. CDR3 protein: CASSLSETSGSTGELFF. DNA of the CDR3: TGTGCCAGCAGTTTAAGTGAGACTAGCGGGAGCACCGGGGAGCTGTTTTTT.

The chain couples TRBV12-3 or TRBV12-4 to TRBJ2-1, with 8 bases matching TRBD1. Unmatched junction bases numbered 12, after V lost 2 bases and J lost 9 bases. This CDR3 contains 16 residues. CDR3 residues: CASSLWVRQGWGEQFF. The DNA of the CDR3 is TGTGCCAGCAGTTTATGGGTCCGACAGGGGTGGGGTGAGCAGTTCTTC.

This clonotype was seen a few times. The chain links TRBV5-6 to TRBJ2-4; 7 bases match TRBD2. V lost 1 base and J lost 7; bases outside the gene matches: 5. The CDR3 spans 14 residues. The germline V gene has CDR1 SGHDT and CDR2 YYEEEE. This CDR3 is CASSLLAGENIQYF. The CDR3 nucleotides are TGTGCCAGCAGCTTGCTGGCGGGGGAGAACATTCAGTACTTC.

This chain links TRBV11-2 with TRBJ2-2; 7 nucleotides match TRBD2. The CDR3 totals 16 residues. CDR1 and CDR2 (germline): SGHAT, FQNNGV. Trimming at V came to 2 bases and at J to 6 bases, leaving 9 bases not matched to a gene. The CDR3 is CASSLLAARGAGELFF. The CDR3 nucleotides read TGTGCCAGCAGCTTACTAGCGGCCCGAGGCGCCGGGGAGCTGTTTTTT.

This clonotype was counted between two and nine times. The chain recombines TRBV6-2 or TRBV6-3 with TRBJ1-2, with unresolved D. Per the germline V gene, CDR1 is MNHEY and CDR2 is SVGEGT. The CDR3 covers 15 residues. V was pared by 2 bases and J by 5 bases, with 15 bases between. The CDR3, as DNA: TGTGCCAGCAGTTACATCGGGGAGCAATCTTATGGCTACACCTTC. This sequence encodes CASSYIGEQSYGYTF.

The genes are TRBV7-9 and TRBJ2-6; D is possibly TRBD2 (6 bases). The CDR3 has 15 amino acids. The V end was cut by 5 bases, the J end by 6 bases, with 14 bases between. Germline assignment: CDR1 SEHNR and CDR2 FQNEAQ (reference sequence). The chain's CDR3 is CASSSLGLEANVLTF. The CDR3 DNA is TGTGCCAGCAGCAGTTTGGGACTTGAGGCCAACGTCCTGACTTTC.

The CDR3 reads CASSPPRTGLPGANVLTF. CDR3 nucleotides: TGTGCCAGCAGCCCACCCCGGACAGGCCTTCCTGGGGCCAACGTCCTGACTTTC. V usage is TRBV11-1 and J usage is TRBJ2-6; 7 bases agree with TRBD1. The CDR3 covers 18 residues. CDR1 and CDR2 from the germline V gene are SGHAT and FQDESV (reference sequence). The V gene end was trimmed by 5 bases and the J gene end by 2 bases; junction bases not matched to a gene: 12.

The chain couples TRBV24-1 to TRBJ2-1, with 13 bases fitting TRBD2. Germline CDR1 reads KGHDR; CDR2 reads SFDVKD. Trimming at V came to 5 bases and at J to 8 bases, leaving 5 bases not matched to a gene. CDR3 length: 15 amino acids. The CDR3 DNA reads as TGTGCCACCAGTGGACTAGCGGGGGGTATCTATGAGCAGTTCTTC. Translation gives CATSGLAGGIYEQFF.

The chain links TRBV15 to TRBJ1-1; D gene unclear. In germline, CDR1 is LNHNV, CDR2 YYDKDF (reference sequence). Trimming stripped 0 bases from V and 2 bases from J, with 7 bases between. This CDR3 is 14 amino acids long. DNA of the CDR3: TGTGCCACCAGCAGAGAGGGGAGTAACACTGAAGCTTTCTTT. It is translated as CATSREGSNTEAFF.

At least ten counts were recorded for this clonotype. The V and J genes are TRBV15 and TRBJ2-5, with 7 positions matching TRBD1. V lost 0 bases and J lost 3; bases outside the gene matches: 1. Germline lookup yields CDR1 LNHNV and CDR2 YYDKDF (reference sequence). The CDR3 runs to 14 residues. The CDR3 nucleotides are TGTGCCACCAGCAGAGATGGGACAGAAGAGACCCAGTACTTC. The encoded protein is CATSRDGTEETQYF.

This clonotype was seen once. This CDR3 reads CASSVEVVPYNEQFF. Here the CDR3 DNA reads TGTGCCAGCAGCGTAGAAGTGGTGCCCTACAATGAGCAGTTCTTC. The chain recombines TRBV9 with TRBJ2-1; D unresolved. The V gene's germline CDR1 is SGDLS and CDR2 YYNGEE. V was cut by 0 bases and J by 2 bases, with 9 bases left in between. This CDR3 contains 15 residues. Full variable domain (missing parts from reference TRBV9 and TRBJ2-1): DSGVTQTPKHLITATGQRVTLRCSPRSGDLSVYWYQQSLDQGLQFLIQYYNGEERAKGNILERFSAQQFPDLHSELNLSSLELGDSALYFCASSVEVVPYNEQFFGPGTRLTVL.

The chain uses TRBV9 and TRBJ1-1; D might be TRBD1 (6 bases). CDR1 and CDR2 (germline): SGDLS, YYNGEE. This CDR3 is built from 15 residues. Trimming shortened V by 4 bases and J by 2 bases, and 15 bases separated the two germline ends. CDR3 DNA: TGTGCCAGCAGCCCGGGGGGCCCACTAAACACTGAAGCTTTCTTT. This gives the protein CASSPGGPLNTEAFF.

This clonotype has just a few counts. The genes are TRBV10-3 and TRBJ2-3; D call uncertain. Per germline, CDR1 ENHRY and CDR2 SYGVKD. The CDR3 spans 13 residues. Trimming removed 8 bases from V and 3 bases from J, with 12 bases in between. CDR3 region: CAIVSADTDTQYF. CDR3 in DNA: TGTGCCATCGTGAGTGCGGATACAGATACGCAGTATTTT.

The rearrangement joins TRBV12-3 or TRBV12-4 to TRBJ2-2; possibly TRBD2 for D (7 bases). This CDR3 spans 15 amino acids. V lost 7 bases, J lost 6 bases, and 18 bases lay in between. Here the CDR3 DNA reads TGTGCCAGCATTAAGGGGGGGCTTGATGCCGGGGAGCTGTTTTTT. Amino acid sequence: CASIKGGLDAGELFF.